A selection of T cell receptor beta chains follows, all from one sample in a study of blood T cell repertoires in COVID-19. The protocol was immunoSEQ multiplex PCR, while the TCRdb copy is restricted to in-frame clones and leaves out a portion. The top ten hold 4.9% of the sample, which has roughly 68,000 clones, roughly nine tenths seen once. Input material: peripheral blood. Receptors originate from a woman between 45 and 65 years old with active COVID-19. Both conserved end residues are part of each CDR3. The D gene is left open where the match is weak. Some rows mark clone size as missing; the rest say once, few, many or name a class of expanded clone.

cdr3_nt cdr3_aa d_call clone_size j_call v_call
TGTGCCAGCAATCCTCGGGACAGGGGCAATGAGCAGTTCTTC CASNPRDRGNEQFF TRBD1 - TRBJ2-1 TRBV28
TGTGCCAGCAGCGTAGGATTAGGGGGCGGCTACACCTTC CASSVGLGGGYTF TRBD1 - TRBJ1-2 TRBV9
TGTGCCAGCCGACTAGGGGTTAGCGGCGAGCAGTACTTC CASRLGVSGEQYF - - TRBJ2-7 TRBV12-3/TRBV12-4
TGCGCCAGCAGCTTGGACAGGGGGATTAACACCGGGGAGCTGTTTTTT CASSLDRGINTGELFF TRBD1 - TRBJ2-2 TRBV5-1
TGTGCCAGCATCCCGGGACAGCCCTGGGGCACAGATACGCAGTATTTT CASIPGQPWGTDTQYF TRBD1 - TRBJ2-3 TRBV2
TGTGCCAGCAGCGTACCGGGACTAGCGGGAAGGGAGACCCAGTACTTC CASSVPGLAGRETQYF TRBD2 - TRBJ2-5 TRBV3-1/TRBV3-2
TGCGCCAGCAGCCATCGACAGGGGCGAGATCAGCCCCAGCATTTT CASSHRQGRDQPQHF TRBD1 - TRBJ1-5 TRBV4-1
TGTGCCAGCAGCTTTCGTTCCGGGACAGGGGGCAATCAGCCCCAGCATTTT CASSFRSGTGGNQPQHF TRBD1 - TRBJ1-5 TRBV7-8
TGTGCCTGGAGTGTACCGAAGTCGGGATACACCGGGGAGCTGTTTTTT CAWSVPKSGYTGELFF - once TRBJ2-2 TRBV30
TGTGCCAGCGGAGCGGCGGATACGCAGTATTTT CASGAADTQYF - - TRBJ2-3 TRBV9
TGTGCCAGCAGCCGCACTAGCGGGGGGAACCTGAACACCGGGGAGCTGTTTTTT CASSRTSGGNLNTGELFF TRBD2 - TRBJ2-2 TRBV5-4
TGTGCCAGCAGCTCCTCAGGGATGAGCGGGAGGGCCCGGGACAATGAGCAGTTCTTC CASSSSGMSGRARDNEQFF TRBD2 - TRBJ2-1 TRBV11-2
TGTGCCAGCAGCCAAGAGGGGTCCGGACTAGCGGGACCCGAGCAGTACTTC CASSQEGSGLAGPEQYF TRBD2 - TRBJ2-7 TRBV14
TGTGCCACGAAGGAGCGACGCTTGGAGAACACTGAAGCTTTCTTT CATKERRLENTEAFF - few TRBJ1-1 TRBV7-8
TGTGCCAGCAGCCAGGCACGGGGACAGGCTAATGAAAAACTGTTTTTT CASSQARGQANEKLFF TRBD1 - TRBJ1-4 TRBV4-2
TGTGCCAGCAGCCAAGATCTGGGGAGGGGAGGCGAGCAGTACTTC CASSQDLGRGGEQYF TRBD2 - TRBJ2-7 TRBV3-1/TRBV3-2
TGTGCCAGCAGCCTGGGACAGCAGAACTATGGCTACACCTTC CASSLGQQNYGYTF TRBD1 - TRBJ1-2 TRBV7-9
TGTGCCAGCGGGCGGGGCGTAACCGACAATGAGCAGTTCTTC CASGRGVTDNEQFF - - TRBJ2-1 TRBV28